This entry describes one TCR beta chain. The data originate from a study of pediatric ulcerative colitis. The rectum was sampled with one to two pinch biopsies at colonoscopy. Only in-frame clones appear in the TCRdb table, and some are missing; sequencing was by immunoSEQ multiplex PCR. The repertoire holds 20,000 to 30,000 clones, with roughly 74% as singletons. This CDR3 has 16 amino acids. Germline V lookup: CDR1 SGHNT, CDR2 YYREEE (reference sequence). J was trimmed by 0 bases and V by 4 bases; bases with no gene match: 7. The TCR comes from a boy younger than 18 with severe ulcerative colitis. Sequenced sample: gut tissue. The V call is TRBV5-4, the J call TRBJ2-1; 7 bases align to TRBD1. The CDR3 sequence: CASSAGQDRSYNEQFF. CDR3 nucleotide sequence: TGTGCCAGCAGCGCCGGACAGGATCGCTCCTACAATGAGCAGTTCTTC.